These T cell receptor beta chains were read from a single sample in a study of blood T cell repertoires in COVID-19. This table comes from immunoSEQ multiplex PCR, and its TCRdb copy is limited to in-frame clones, with some not included. The table has some 190,000 clones, less than 85% seen once. Source material: PBMCs or T cells enriched from blood (not recorded which). Every receptor here comes from a woman in her thirties who had recovered from COVID-19. Both conserved end residues are part of each CDR3. Each record gives: V gene, J gene, clone size, D gene, CDR3 DNA, CDR3 protein. D genes are given only for firm matches. Clone size is given for some rows only: seen once, a few or many times, or a class if the clone is expanded.

v_gene: TRBV19; j_gene: TRBJ1-2; abundance: -; d_gene: -; CDR3nt: TGTGCCAGTAGCGCCCGATTGGGAGAAAAGATTAACTATGGCTACACCTTC; CDR3aa: CASSARLGEKINYGYTF
v_gene: TRBV6-5; j_gene: TRBJ1-5; abundance: -; d_gene: TRBD1; CDR3nt: TGTGCCAGCAGTTTGGGGACAGGAGGTAGCAATCAGCCCCAGCATTTT; CDR3aa: CASSLGTGGSNQPQHF
v_gene: TRBV9; j_gene: TRBJ1-1; abundance: -; d_gene: TRBD1; CDR3nt: TGTGCCAGCAGCGTAGCTACAGGGGGGCCTAACACTGAAGCTTTCTTT; CDR3aa: CASSVATGGPNTEAFF
v_gene: TRBV29-1; j_gene: TRBJ2-2; abundance: -; d_gene: TRBD2; CDR3nt: TGCAGCGTCCCGAAGCGGGAGATTACCGGGGAGCTGTTTTTT; CDR3aa: CSVPKREITGELFF
v_gene: TRBV28; j_gene: TRBJ1-4; abundance: -; d_gene: TRBD1; CDR3nt: TGTGCCAGCAGTCCGACAGGGGGGCTGGAAAAACTGTTTTTT; CDR3aa: CASSPTGGLEKLFF
v_gene: TRBV7-8; j_gene: TRBJ2-7; abundance: -; d_gene: -; CDR3nt: TGTGCCAGCAGCTACCGGACTCCTACCTACGAGCAGTACTTC; CDR3aa: CASSYRTPTYEQYF
v_gene: TRBV12-3/TRBV12-4; j_gene: TRBJ1-5; abundance: -; d_gene: -; CDR3nt: TGTGCCAGCAGTTTGGGGACTAATCAGCCCCAGCATTTT; CDR3aa: CASSLGTNQPQHF
v_gene: TRBV28; j_gene: TRBJ2-3; abundance: -; d_gene: -; CDR3nt: TGTGCCAGCAGTCTACCCGGGGTTAACACAGATACGCAGTATTTT; CDR3aa: CASSLPGVNTDTQYF
v_gene: TRBV6-1; j_gene: TRBJ1-1; abundance: -; d_gene: TRBD1; CDR3nt: TGTGCCAGCAGTGAAGTGTTGGACAGGGCCGCTTTCTTT; CDR3aa: CASSEVLDRAAFF
v_gene: TRBV3-1/TRBV3-2; j_gene: TRBJ2-1; abundance: once; d_gene: -; CDR3nt: TGTGCCAGCAGCCTCAAGACTAGATTCAATGAGCAGTTCTTC; CDR3aa: CASSLKTRFNEQFF
v_gene: TRBV27; j_gene: TRBJ2-5; abundance: -; d_gene: TRBD1; CDR3nt: TGTGCCAGCAGTCCTGGACAGGGGGCCACTATACGAGAGACCCAGTACTTC; CDR3aa: CASSPGQGATIRETQYF
v_gene: TRBV6-5; j_gene: TRBJ2-3; abundance: -; d_gene: TRBD2; CDR3nt: TGTGCCAGCAAGCTAGCGGGGGGAACCACAGATACGCAGTATTTT; CDR3aa: CASKLAGGTTDTQYF
v_gene: TRBV20-1; j_gene: TRBJ2-3; abundance: few; d_gene: -; CDR3nt: TGCAGCTGCGGGTTGGGGGATACGCAGTATTTT; CDR3aa: CSCGLGDTQYF
v_gene: TRBV6-5; j_gene: TRBJ1-4; abundance: few; d_gene: -; CDR3nt: TGTGCCAGCAGTTTAGAGGGGGCAACTAATGAAAAACTGTTTTTT; CDR3aa: CASSLEGATNEKLFF
v_gene: TRBV5-6; j_gene: TRBJ2-3; abundance: -; d_gene: -; CDR3nt: TGTGCCAGCAGTCCTGGGGGGGCCCTGGGGGATACGCAGTATTTT; CDR3aa: CASSPGGALGDTQYF
v_gene: TRBV19; j_gene: TRBJ1-1; abundance: few; d_gene: -; CDR3nt: TGTGCCAGTAGTAAAATACGGACAGTAAGTTCCCCTGAAGCTTTCTTT; CDR3aa: CASSKIRTVSSPEAFF